These T cell receptor beta chains were read from a single sample in a study of cytomegalovirus exposure and HLA in healthy donors. Method: immunoSEQ multiplex PCR; TCRdb's copy keeps in-frame clones and lacks some. Of over 95,000 clones in the sample, around 77% were seen once. Sequenced: PBMCs. These TCRs come from a man in his forties in good health and CMV-seropositive. CDR3s include the opening cysteine and the closing phenylalanine or tryptophan. D genes are given only for firm matches. Size is omitted from some rows. Given values are once, few, many or a class for expanded clones.

TRBV9	-	once	TRBJ2-2	CASSVVEKPGELFF	TGTGCCAGCAGCGTAGTAGAAAAGCCAGGGGAGCTGTTTTTT
TRBV28	-	-	TRBJ1-4	CASSFPGELGEKLFF	TGTGCCAGCAGTTTCCCAGGGGAACTTGGAGAAAAACTGTTTTTT
TRBV5-6	TRBD2	-	TRBJ2-7	CASSLGAGGREQYF	TGTGCCAGCAGCTTGGGGGCGGGGGGACGCGAGCAGTACTTC
TRBV5-1	-	few	TRBJ1-3	CASSLGDFSGNTIYF	TGCGCCAGCAGCTTGGGGGACTTCTCTGGAAACACCATATATTTT
TRBV6-1	-	-	TRBJ1-5	CASSRQGSNQPQHF	TGTGCCAGCAGCCGCCAGGGGAGCAATCAGCCCCAGCATTTT
TRBV28	TRBD1	-	TRBJ2-3	CASGRQGATDTQYF	TGTGCCAGCGGAAGGCAGGGGGCCACAGATACGCAGTATTTT
TRBV5-1	TRBD1	-	TRBJ2-2	CASSPGTVNTGELFF	TGCGCCAGCAGCCCTGGGACAGTTAACACCGGGGAGCTGTTTTTT
TRBV7-4	TRBD2	-	TRBJ2-6	CASSLFPRGGARGANVLTF	TGTGCCAGCAGCTTATTCCCTCGGGGGGGGGCAAGAGGGGCCAACGTCCTGACTTTC
TRBV7-9	-	-	TRBJ1-6	CASSLRTDNSPLHF	TGTGCCAGCAGCTTAAGGACAGATAATTCACCCCTCCACTTT
TRBV28	-	-	TRBJ1-1	CASSLVAGRNLDTEAFF	TGTGCCAGCAGTTTAGTGGCAGGTAGGAATTTGGACACTGAAGCTTTCTTT
TRBV6-6	TRBD2	-	TRBJ2-3	CASRAGGATDTQYF	TGTGCCAGCAGGGCCGGGGGGGCCACAGATACGCAGTATTTT
TRBV7-2	TRBD2	once	TRBJ2-3	CASSHRLADRTDTQYF	TGTGCCAGCAGCCACCGACTAGCGGACCGCACAGATACGCAGTATTTT
TRBV20-1	TRBD1	-	TRBJ2-3	CSAPYRTGTYF	TGCAGTGCGCCTTACCGGACAGGCACCTATTTT
TRBV7-9	-	-	TRBJ1-1	CASSETGWSTEAFF	TGTGCCAGCAGCGAAACAGGGTGGAGCACTGAAGCTTTCTTT
TRBV9	TRBD2	-	TRBJ2-7	CASARGAGTYEQYF	TGTGCCAGCGCGAGAGGAGCGGGGACCTACGAGCAGTACTTC
TRBV4-3	TRBD2	few	TRBJ2-3	CASSQAPGVGGGANTQYF	TGCGCCAGCAGCCAAGCCCCCGGGGTTGGCGGGGGGGCAAATACGCAGTATTTT
TRBV18	-	-	TRBJ2-5	CASSGQFQETQYF	TGTGCCAGCTCCGGACAGTTCCAAGAGACCCAGTACTTC
TRBV6-5	-	-	TRBJ2-4	CASRSQGKSGNIQYF	TGTGCCAGCAGGTCCCAGGGAAAGTCCGGAAACATTCAGTACTTC
TRBV5-1	TRBD1	many	TRBJ1-1	CASSLAGGYTEAFF	TGCGCCAGCAGCTTGGCAGGGGGCTACACTGAAGCTTTCTTT
TRBV4-3	TRBD2	once	TRBJ2-1	CASSQASGGAYNEQFF	TGCGCCAGCAGCCAAGCAAGCGGGGGGGCCTACAATGAGCAGTTCTTC
TRBV27	TRBD1	-	TRBJ1-2	CASSLTGTYGYTF	TGTGCCAGCAGCCTGACAGGGACCTATGGCTACACCTTC
TRBV4-1	-	-	TRBJ2-4	CASSQDLLARNIQYF	TGCGCCAGCAGCCAAGATCTTCTAGCGAGGAACATTCAGTACTTC
TRBV5-4	-	few	TRBJ1-4	CASSDEALREKLFF	TGCGCCAGCAGCGACGAGGCCCTACGAGAAAAACTGTTTTTT
TRBV28	TRBD1	-	TRBJ1-3	CASRRTGTARGNTIYF	TGTGCCAGCAGGAGAACCGGGACAGCTCGTGGAAACACCATATATTTT
TRBV25-1	-	-	TRBJ1-3	CASTSRDSGNTIYF	TGTGCCAGCACAAGCAGGGACTCTGGAAACACCATATATTTT
TRBV10-3	-	-	TRBJ1-2	CAISATGSNYGYTF	TGTGCCATCAGTGCCACAGGGAGTAACTATGGCTACACCTTC
TRBV7-3	-	-	TRBJ2-6	CASSSDSAGANVLTF	TGTGCCAGCAGCTCGGACAGTGCTGGGGCCAACGTCCTGACTTTC
TRBV28	TRBD1	-	TRBJ2-2	CASSYPGQGSGELFF	TGTGCCAGCAGTTACCCGGGACAGGGAAGCGGGGAGCTGTTTTTT
TRBV5-1	-	few	TRBJ1-2	CASSLTGSGYTF	TGCGCCAGCAGCTTGACAGGTTCCGGCTACACCTTC
TRBV10-2	TRBD1	-	TRBJ2-7	CASSNPGQGAYEQYF	TGCGCCAGCAGTAACCCGGGACAGGGAGCCTACGAGCAGTACTTC
TRBV4-3	TRBD1	-	TRBJ1-2	CASSQGTGGRYGYTF	TGCGCCAGCAGCCAAGGGACAGGGGGCAGGTATGGCTACACCTTC
TRBV7-2	-	-	TRBJ2-1	CASRSPAGEQFF	TGTGCCAGCAGAAGCCCCGCGGGTGAGCAGTTCTTC
TRBV2	TRBD2	-	TRBJ2-5	CASRWTSGPGEQYF	TGTGCCAGCCGATGGACTAGCGGTCCGGGTGAGCAGTACTTC
TRBV28	-	-	TRBJ2-7	CASSLPSRREQYF	TGTGCCAGCAGTCTCCCGAGCCGTCGCGAGCAGTACTTC
TRBV18	-	-	TRBJ2-7	CASSPEDSEKYEQYF	TGTGCCAGCTCACCAGAGGACAGTGAAAAGTACGAGCAGTACTTC
TRBV18	-	-	TRBJ1-1	CASSPRGLSTVTMNTEAFF	TGTGCCAGCTCACCACGGGGGCTCTCTACGGTCACCATGAACACTGAAGCTTTCTTT
TRBV28	-	-	TRBJ1-3	CASGLGVSGNTIYF	TGTGCCAGCGGATTAGGAGTCTCTGGAAACACCATATATTTT
TRBV6-5	-	-	TRBJ2-7	CASKETVTNYEQYF	TGTGCCAGCAAAGAGACGGTGACAAACTACGAGCAGTACTTC
TRBV6-6	-	-	TRBJ1-6	CASSSTKITRDSPLHF	TGTGCCAGCAGTTCCACCAAAATCACACGGGATTCACCCCTCCACTTT
TRBV4-2	-	-	TRBJ1-2	CASSLQGSYGYTF	TGTGCCAGCAGCCTCCAGGGAAGCTATGGCTACACCTTC
TRBV4-1	TRBD1	once	TRBJ2-5	CASSQGQAPQETQYF	TGCGCCAGCAGCCAGGGACAGGCCCCCCAAGAGACCCAGTACTTC
TRBV10-2	-	-	TRBJ2-1	CASSLVAGAMSNEQFF	TGCGCCAGCAGCTTGGTTGCGGGGGCCATGTCTAATGAGCAGTTCTTC
TRBV5-4	TRBD1	-	TRBJ2-5	CASSLTAGGETQYF	TGTGCCAGCAGCTTAACGGCAGGGGGAGAGACCCAGTACTTC
TRBV4-3	-	-	TRBJ2-3	CASSQGGFSTDTQYF	TGCGCCAGCAGCCAAGGAGGGTTTAGCACAGATACGCAGTATTTT
TRBV11-2	-	-	TRBJ2-1	CASSLGPVAAEHFF	TGTGCCAGCAGCTTGGGGCCAGTCGCTGCTGAGCACTTCTTC
TRBV11-2	TRBD2	-	TRBJ2-1	CASSFTSGGANEQFF	TGTGCCAGCAGCTTCACTAGCGGGGGGGCCAATGAGCAGTTCTTC
TRBV9	-	-	TRBJ1-3	CASSEQGANSGNTIYF	TGTGCCAGCAGCGAACAGGGCGCGAACTCTGGAAACACCATATATTTT